These T cell receptor beta chains were read from a single sample in a study of OX40 agonist ivuxolimab in advanced cancers. Profiled with immunoSEQ multiplex PCR; TCRdb holds only in-frame clones, not every one. Seen here are 80,000 to 100,000 clones, 94% observed once, and the top ten hold around 0.17%. The sequenced sample was CD4+ or CD8+ T cells sorted from blood, obtained in a trial of the OX40 agonist ivuxolimab. The receptors were sampled from an adult with an advanced solid tumor such as melanoma, head and neck, liver or kidney cancer. The CDR3 runs from the conserved cysteine through the conserved F or W. A D gene is named only where the DNA matches it firmly. Only part of the rows carry a size: once, few, many, or a class if the clone is expanded.

abundance	v_gene	j_gene	d_gene	CDR3aa	CDR3nt
-	TRBV6-5	TRBJ2-5	-	CASRSEETQYF	TGTGCCAGCAGGTCAGAAGAGACCCAGTACTTC
-	TRBV9	TRBJ2-5	-	CASSVTGQETQYF	TGTGCCAGCAGCGTCACAGGGCAAGAGACCCAGTACTTC
-	TRBV30	TRBJ1-2	TRBD1	CAWSSSGGGGYGYTF	TGTGCCTGGAGTTCCTCAGGGGGCGGTGGCTATGGCTACACCTTC
-	TRBV7-9	TRBJ1-4	-	CASSIVADEKLFF	TGTGCCAGCAGCATAGTGGCAGATGAAAAACTGTTTTTT
-	TRBV18	TRBJ1-2	-	CASSPEGQANYGYTF	TGTGCCAGCTCACCCGAGGGCCAAGCTAACTATGGCTACACCTTC
-	TRBV19	TRBJ1-1	-	CASSRGGENTEAFF	TGTGCCAGTAGTCGGGGAGGCGAGAACACTGAAGCTTTCTTT
-	TRBV7-2	TRBJ2-7	TRBD2	CASSLEGTSGRNEQYF	TGTGCCAGCAGCTTAGAAGGGACTAGCGGGAGAAACGAGCAGTACTTC
-	TRBV9	TRBJ1-6	-	CASSPRAGGNSPLHF	TGTGCCAGCAGCCCCCGGGCCGGGGGTAATTCACCCCTCCACTTT
-	TRBV11-1	TRBJ2-7	-	CASSPSMGSEQYF	TGTGCCAGCAGCCCTAGCATGGGTTCCGAGCAGTACTTC
-	TRBV28	TRBJ1-5	-	CASSSNNQPQHF	TGTGCCAGCAGTTCGAACAATCAGCCCCAGCATTTT
few	TRBV9	TRBJ1-1	TRBD1	CASSVVGQGTGTVEAFF	TGTGCCAGCAGCGTAGTTGGTCAGGGGACAGGGACCGTTGAAGCTTTCTTT
-	TRBV4-3	TRBJ2-1	TRBD2	CASSQGASSGSYEQFF	TGCGCCAGCAGCCAAGGGGCGTCTAGCGGGAGCTATGAGCAGTTCTTC
-	TRBV2	TRBJ1-5	TRBD1	CASSDRGLRNQPQHF	TGTGCCAGCAGTGACAGGGGGCTGCGCAATCAGCCCCAGCATTTT
-	TRBV11-2	TRBJ1-1	-	CASSLISYGDTEAFF	TGTGCCAGCAGCTTAATAAGTTATGGGGACACTGAAGCTTTCTTT
-	TRBV11-2	TRBJ2-5	-	CASSLAQGWETQYF	TGTGCCAGCAGCTTAGCGCAGGGTTGGGAGACCCAGTACTTC
-	TRBV10-3	TRBJ2-3	TRBD2	CAISEVGTSGARDTQYF	TGTGCCATCAGTGAGGTCGGGACTAGCGGGGCAAGGGATACGCAGTATTTT
once	TRBV7-2	TRBJ2-3	-	CASSVNYLYTDTQYF	TGTGCCAGCAGTGTCAACTACCTCTACACAGATACGCAGTATTTT
-	TRBV28	TRBJ1-2	TRBD1	CASSKTGGGYGYTF	TGTGCCAGCAGTAAGACAGGGGGCGGGTATGGCTACACCTTC
-	TRBV4-3	TRBJ1-6	-	CASSQAPGRDNSPLHF	TGCGCCAGCAGCCAAGCCCCGGGCAGGGACAATTCACCCCTCCACTTT
-	TRBV7-8	TRBJ1-5	TRBD1	CASSIDRGDQPQHF	TGTGCCAGCAGCATCGACAGGGGGGATCAGCCCCAGCATTTT
-	TRBV27	TRBJ2-7	TRBD2	CASSPSGRAGYEQYF	TGTGCCAGCAGTCCCAGCGGGAGGGCCGGCTACGAGCAGTACTTC
-	TRBV7-2	TRBJ1-2	-	CASSLATGPHGYTF	TGTGCCAGCAGCTTAGCGACAGGCCCCCATGGCTACACCTTC